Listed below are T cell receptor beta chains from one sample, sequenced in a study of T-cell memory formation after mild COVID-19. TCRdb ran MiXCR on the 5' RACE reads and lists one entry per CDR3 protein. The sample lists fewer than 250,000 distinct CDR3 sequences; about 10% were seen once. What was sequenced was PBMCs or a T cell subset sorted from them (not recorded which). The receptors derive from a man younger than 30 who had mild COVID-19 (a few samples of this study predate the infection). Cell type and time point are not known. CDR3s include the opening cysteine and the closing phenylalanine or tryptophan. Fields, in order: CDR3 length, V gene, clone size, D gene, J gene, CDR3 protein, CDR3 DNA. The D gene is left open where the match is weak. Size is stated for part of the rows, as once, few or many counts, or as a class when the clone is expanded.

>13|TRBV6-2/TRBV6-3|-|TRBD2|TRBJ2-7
CASEGGGSYEQYF
TGTGCCAGCGAGGGCGGGGGATCCTACGAGCAGTACTTC
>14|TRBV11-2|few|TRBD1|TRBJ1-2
CASSLTDRGHGYTF
TGTGCCAGCAGCCTCACCGACAGGGGACATGGCTACACCTTC
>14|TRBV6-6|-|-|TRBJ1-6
CASCSLGRYSPLHF
TGTGCCAGCTGCTCTTTGGGGAGGTATTCACCCCTCCACTTT
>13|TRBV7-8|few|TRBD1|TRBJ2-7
CASSRPDRDEQYF
TGTGCCAGCAGCCGGCCCGACAGGGACGAGCAGTACTTC
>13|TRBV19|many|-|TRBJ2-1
CASSTSENNEQFF
TGTGCCAGTAGTACGTCAGAAAACAATGAGCAGTTCTTC
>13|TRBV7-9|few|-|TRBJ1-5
CASSSRQGQPQHF
TGTGCCAGCAGCTCACGCCAGGGGCAGCCCCAGCATTTT
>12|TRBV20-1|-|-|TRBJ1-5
CSASRGSQPQHF
TGCAGTGCTAGCAGAGGGAGTCAGCCCCAGCATTTT
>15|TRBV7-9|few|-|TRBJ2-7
CAGSHWRGPSYEQYF
TGTGCCGGGTCCCATTGGCGGGGGCCCTCCTACGAGCAGTACTTC
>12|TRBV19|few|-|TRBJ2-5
CASGRGRETQYF
TGTGCCAGCGGACGGGGGCGGGAGACCCAGTACTTC
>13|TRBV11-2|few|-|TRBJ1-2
CASSFGVGYGYTF
TGTGCCAGCAGCTTTGGGGTCGGATATGGCTACACCTTC
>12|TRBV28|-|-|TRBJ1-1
CASTSETLKAFF
TGTGCCAGCACCTCTGAAACCCTGAAAGCTTTCTTT
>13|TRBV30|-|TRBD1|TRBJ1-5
CAWGQGDNQPQHF
TGTGCCTGGGGACAGGGAGATAATCAGCCCCAGCATTTT
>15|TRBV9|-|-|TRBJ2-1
CASSVTTARLNEQFF
TGTGCCAGCAGCGTCACAACGGCGAGACTCAATGAGCAGTTCTTC